This T cell receptor beta chain was sequenced during a study of blood T cell repertoires in COVID-19. Sequenced by immunoSEQ multiplex PCR; TCRdb stores in-frame clones only, minus some. The sample shows hundreds of thousands of clones, 80% to 90% of them seen only once. The source of this sequence is a man aged 35 to 55 who had recovered from COVID-19. Sequenced input: PBMCs or T cells enriched from blood (not recorded which).

In nucleotides, the CDR3 is TGTGCCAGCAGCTTAGGGACAGCTGGAAACACCATATATTTT. Translated: CASSLGTAGNTIYF. The genes are TRBV7-2 and TRBJ1-3; D is possibly TRBD1 (6 bases). V was trimmed by 1 base and J by 2 bases, leaving 6 bases between them. CDR3 length: 14 amino acids. Germline CDR1 SGHTA, CDR2 FQGNSA.